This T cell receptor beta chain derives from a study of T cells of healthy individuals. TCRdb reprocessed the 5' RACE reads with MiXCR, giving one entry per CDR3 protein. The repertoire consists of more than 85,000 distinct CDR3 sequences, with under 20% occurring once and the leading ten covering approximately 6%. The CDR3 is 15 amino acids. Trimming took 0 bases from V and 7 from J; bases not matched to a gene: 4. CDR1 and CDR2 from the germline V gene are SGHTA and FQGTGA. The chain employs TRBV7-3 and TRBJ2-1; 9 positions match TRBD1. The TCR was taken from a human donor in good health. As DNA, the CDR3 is TGTGCCAGCAGCTTAACGGGACAGGGAGGTAATGAGCAGTTCTTC. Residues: CASSLTGQGGNEQFF.